What follows are 18 T cell receptor beta chains derived from one specimen sequenced in a study of identical twins. TCRdb re-called the 5' RACE reads through MiXCR, storing one row per CDR3 protein. The sample consists of some 1,700,000 distinct CDR3 sequences, around 29% of them appearing once. Material: cord blood. These receptors all come from a newborn girl in good health.

The chain's CDR3 is CASSSVLSGGASHYEQFF. DNA for the CDR3: TGTGCCAGCAGTTCGGTGCTTAGCGGGGGGGCCAGTCACTATGAGCAGTTCTTC. The rearrangement links TRBV27 to TRBJ2-1; 11 bases fit TRBD2. Germline V gene sequence: CDR1 MNHEY, CDR2 SMNVEV (reference sequence). The CDR3 loop spans 18 amino acids. V lost 4 bases to trimming and J lost 8 bases; unmatched junction nucleotides: 16.

In its sample, this clonotype was seen a few times. The chain carries TRBV27 and TRBJ2-5; possibly TRBD2 for D (5 bases). CDR3 length: 16 amino acids. Per the germline V gene, CDR1 is MNHEY and CDR2 is SMNVEV (reference sequence). The V end lost 2 bases, the J end lost 1 base, and 14 bases lay between the germline ends. The CDR3 region has the DNA TGTGCCAGCAGTTTAGAGGGTGGAGTGGGCCAAGAGACCCAGTACTTC. As protein: CASSLEGGVGQETQYF.

The rearrangement uses TRBV20-1 and TRBJ2-1; D might be TRBD1 or TRBD2, each matching 5 bases. The J call is uncertain, as TRBJ2-7 better fits the DNA end. Germline CDR1 and CDR2: DFQATT and SNEGSKA (reference sequence). This CDR3 is 12 amino acids long. The CDR3 DNA follows: TGCAGTGGGGACGGAAGGTACAATGAGCAGTACTTC. The encoded protein is CSGDGRYNEQYF.

The chain recombines TRBV12-3 or TRBV12-4 with TRBJ2-7; D not resolved. V dropped 7 bases and J dropped 7 bases, with 14 bases sitting between them. This CDR3 has 12 residues. The CDR3 loop is CASTVLYNEQYF. The CDR3 bases are TGTGCCAGCACGGTCCTCTACAATGAGCAGTACTTC.

This clonotype was detected ten times or more. The chain employs TRBV20-1 and TRBJ2-7, with D tentatively TRBD1 or TRBD2 (5 bases each). The CDR3 has 12 amino acids. CDR1 and CDR2 from the germline V gene are DFQATT and SNEGSKA (reference sequence). The V end was cut by 5 bases, the J end by 2 bases, with 10 bases between. CDR3 sequence reads: CSARRGAYEQYF. The CDR3 DNA reads TGCAGTGCTCGGCGAGGGGCCTACGAGCAGTACTTC.

The chain employs TRBV5-1 and TRBJ2-1; 9 nucleotides align to TRBD1. Germline CDR1 and CDR2: SGHRS and YFSETQ. V lost 5 bases and J lost 8; bases outside the gene matches: 14. This CDR3 contains 16 residues. The CDR3 sequence: CASRYTIQGAMYEQFF. CDR3 bases: TGCGCCAGCAGATACACAATACAGGGGGCTATGTATGAGCAGTTCTTC. The full variable domain, rest sourced from reference TRBV5-1 and TRBJ2-1, is KAGVTQTPRYLIKTRGQQVTLSCSPISGHRSVSWYQQTPGQGLQFLFEYFSETQRNKGNFPGRFSGRQFSNSRSEMNVSTLELGDSALYLCASRYTIQGAMYEQFFGPGTRLTVL.

This chain joins TRBV4-2 and TRBJ2-5, with 7 bases identical to TRBD2. Looked up from germline, CDR1 is LGHNA and CDR2 is YNFKEQ. The ends lost 0 bases at V and 0 bases at J; junction bases unmatched: 7. This CDR3 region has 17 residues. The chain's CDR3 is CASSQDTISGYQETQYF. As DNA, the CDR3 is TGTGCCAGCAGCCAAGATACCATTAGCGGGTACCAAGAGACCCAGTACTTC.

Comment on this clonotype: A much bigger clone sits one base away, suggesting this may be a read error. The rearrangement joins TRBV6-6 to TRBJ1-1; D is unresolved. There are 10 residues in the CDR3. CDR1 is MNHNY, CDR2 SVGAGI, per germline (reference sequence). Trimming pared 2 bases from V and 8 bases from J, leaving 3 bases between. CDR3 DNA sequence: TGTGCCAGCAGTTACAGGGAAGCTTTCTTT. Its protein product is CASSYREAFF.

Concerning this clonotype itself: This could be a read error, since a much larger clone is one nucleotide away. The chain links TRBV3-1 to TRBJ2-4, with a weak D call TRBD2 (5 bases). Matching the DNA end better, TRBJ2-7 makes the J call doubtful. The germline V gene has CDR1 LGHDT and CDR2 YNNKEL (reference sequence). The CDR3 spans 11 residues. CDR3 nucleotides: TGTGCCTGCAGCGGATACTACGAGCAGTACTTC. Translation gives CACSGYYEQYF.

As to this clonotype: A far larger clone is a single base away, which makes a read error likely. The DNA for the CDR3 is TGTGCCAGCAGTGAAATGGGCTACGAGCAGTACTTC. Translation: CASSEMGYEQYF. The V gene is TRBV6-1, the J gene TRBJ2-7; no firm D call. The CDR3 has 12 residues. CDR1 is MNHNS and CDR2 is SASEGT in the germline V gene. V was clipped by 2 bases and J by 3 bases, with 5 bases between them.

This clonotype was observed a few times. This rearrangement joins TRBV5-1 to TRBJ2-1; tentatively, D is TRBD2 (5 bases). V was shortened by 0 bases and J by 0 bases, with 13 bases between the two germline ends. The CDR3 runs 17 residues. The germline V gene encodes CDR1 SGHRS and CDR2 YFSETQ. Written as DNA, the CDR3 is TGCGCCAGCAGCTTGGGAGGGCTGTCTAGCTCCTACAATGAGCAGTTCTTC. Translated: CASSLGGLSSSYNEQFF.

This clonotype was observed a handful of times. The chain employs TRBV3-1 and TRBJ2-5; no firm D call. CDR3 length equals 14 residues. Between the trimmed V and J ends, which lost 6 bases and 0 bases, there was a span of 11 bases. Germline-derived CDR1 and CDR2 are LGHDT and YNNKEL (reference sequence). The CDR3 here is CASSYGRYQETQYF. The DNA for the CDR3 is TGTGCCAGCAGTTACGGCCGGTACCAAGAGACCCAGTACTTC.

The chain is built from TRBV10-3 and TRBJ2-3; no reliable D call. Germline V gives CDR1 ENHRY, CDR2 SYGVKD. The germline V and J ends were trimmed by 5 bases and 3 bases, with 24 bases remaining between them. The CDR3 totals 18 residues. This CDR3 reads CAISLVPGATKGTDTQYF. The CDR3, as DNA: TGTGCCATCAGTCTGGTACCGGGCGCCACTAAGGGTACAGATACGCAGTATTTT.

The chain is built from TRBV28 and TRBJ2-7; D gene unclear. The CDR3 runs to 12 residues. Trimming pared 4 bases from V and 9 bases from J, leaving 13 bases between. Germline CDR1 MDHEN, CDR2 SYDVKM. In nucleotides, the CDR3 is TGTGCCAGCAGTTCTAGTTTTCCTGGGCAGTACTTC. Encoded protein: CASSSSFPGQYF.

As to this clonotype: A much larger clone is a single base away; this may be a read error. J is TRBJ2-7 and V is TRBV4-2, with TRBD2 matching over 10 bases. This CDR3 spans 20 amino acids. V gave up 2 bases and J gave up 3 bases; unmatched junction bases: 19. Germline V gives CDR1 LGHNA, CDR2 YNFKEQ. DNA for the CDR3: TGTGCCAGCAGCCAATGGGGTCCCGTCGATAGGACTAGCGGACACTACGAGCAGTACTTC. Protein product: CASSQWGPVDRTSGHYEQYF.

The V gene is TRBV5-1, the J gene TRBJ1-6, with D unresolved. The CDR3 sequence is 16 residues long. Germline assignment: CDR1 SGHRS and CDR2 YFSETQ. Trimming pared 4 bases from V and 10 bases from J, leaving 21 bases between. The CDR3, as DNA: TGCGCCAGCAGCCCCCTGGCGGTTTCTAAGAACTCACCCCTCCACTTT. Encoded protein: CASSPLAVSKNSPLHF.

The rearrangement uses TRBV20-1 and TRBJ1-1; no clear D. The CDR3 runs to 14 residues. Germline V CDR1 and CDR2: DFQATT, SNEGSKA (reference sequence). With 3 bases removed from V and 0 bases from J, the gap between germline ends came to 11 bases. CDR3: CSARRGRMNTEAFF. The CDR3 DNA reads as TGCAGTGCTAGGCGTGGACGTATGAACACTGAAGCTTTCTTT.

This clonotype was seen a handful of times. The gene calls are TRBV28 and TRBJ1-5, with 7 bases fitting TRBD1. The V and J ends lost 6 bases and 1 base, in that order; junction bases with no gene match: 3. The germline gives CDR1 MDHEN, CDR2 SYDVKM. The CDR3 loop spans 14 amino acids. In nucleotides, the CDR3 is TGTGCCAGCAGGGGACAGATCAGCAATCAGCCCCAGCATTTT. Protein product: CASRGQISNQPQHF.